These 32 T cell receptor beta chains were sequenced from one sample in a study of blood T cell repertoires in COVID-19. Assay used: immunoSEQ multiplex PCR; TCRdb lists only in-frame clones, some missing. In the table there are tens of thousands of clones, 65% to 90% of which are singletons. Sequencing input: peripheral blood. These receptors originate from a human donor in a cohort sampled during active COVID-19.

The gene calls are TRBV3-1 (or the pseudogene TRBV3-2) and TRBJ2-4; 9 nucleotides agree with TRBD2. The CDR3 runs to 18 residues. J gave up 0 bases and V 4 bases, and 10 bases lay outside the gene matches. From germline, CDR1 is LGHDT and CDR2 YNNKEL (reference sequence). The CDR3 here is CASSPEGGGREAKNIQYF. CDR3 DNA sequence: TGTGCCAGCAGCCCGGAGGGGGGCGGGAGGGAAGCCAAAAACATTCAGTACTTC.

This chain joins TRBV25-1 and TRBJ2-5; 8 bases fit TRBD1. This CDR3 region has 15 residues. V gave up 8 bases and J gave up 3 bases; unmatched junction bases: 11. Looked up from germline, CDR1 is MGHDK and CDR2 is SYGVNS. The DNA of the CDR3 is TGTGCCAGCGTTAGAAGGACAGGGATGGAAGAGACCCAGTACTTC. Its translation: CASVRRTGMEETQYF.

This clone was observed once. The V call is TRBV6-2 or TRBV6-3, the J call TRBJ2-7, with 15 nucleotides matching TRBD2. J was trimmed by 2 bases and V by 4 bases; bases with no gene match: 3. The CDR3 consists of 16 residues. From germline, CDR1 is MNHEY and CDR2 SVGEGT. CDR3 region: CASSSRTSGRAYEQYF. CDR3 nucleotides: TGTGCCAGCAGTTCTCGGACTAGCGGGAGGGCCTACGAGCAGTACTTC.

The V gene is TRBV5-1, the J gene TRBJ2-1; 7 bases line up with TRBD2. The V segment lost 1 base and the J segment 11 bases; nucleotides outside the gene matches: 12. CDR3 length: 15 amino acids. Germline-derived CDR1 and CDR2 are SGHRS and YFSETQ. This chain's CDR3 is CASSLTPSGGGQQFF. The DNA for the CDR3 is TGCGCCAGCAGCTTGACGCCTAGCGGTGGTGGTCAGCAGTTCTTC.

The rearrangement links TRBV5-8 to TRBJ2-7; the D gene is possibly TRBD1 (6 bases). V lost 3 bases to trimming and J lost 3 bases, with 22 bases between them. The germline gives CDR1 SGHTS, CDR2 YDEGEE. The CDR3 runs to 17 residues. CDR3 in amino acids: CASSSPQDRRIGYEQYF. CDR3 in DNA: TGTGCCAGCAGCTCCCCGCAAGACAGGCGGATTGGCTACGAGCAGTACTTC.

The V call is TRBV10-2, the J call TRBJ2-2; D possibly corresponds to TRBD1 (5 bases). Germline V CDR1 and CDR2: WSHSY, SAAADI. The V and J ends lost 2 bases and 6 bases respectively, with 13 bases between them. The CDR3 is 15 residues long. In DNA, the CDR3 is TGCGCCAGCAGTGAGGGACAAATCCTCGCCGGGGAGCTGTTTTTT. Its protein is CASSEGQILAGELFF.

The gene calls are TRBV5-1 and TRBJ2-2; 9 positions match TRBD2. Per germline, CDR1 SGHRS and CDR2 YFSETQ. With 1 base clipped from V and 2 bases from J, the junction kept 3 bases outside the gene matches. This CDR3 has 16 amino acids. The CDR3 DNA is TGCGCCAGCAGCTTGCTGACTAGCGGTAACACCGGGGAGCTGTTTTTT. Amino acids: CASSLLTSGNTGELFF.

The CDR3 here is CASSQDSLLAGGPTDTQYF. Here the CDR3 DNA reads TGCGCCAGCAGCCAAGATTCCCTGCTAGCGGGAGGCCCCACAGATACGCAGTATTTT. The V gene is TRBV4-3, the J gene TRBJ2-3; 11 nucleotides align to TRBD2. Per germline, CDR1 LGHNA and CDR2 YSLEER. The CDR3 length is 19 residues. The trim removed 0 bases at V and 2 bases at J, leaving 10 bases unmatched.

The J gene is TRBJ2-3, the V gene TRBV7-9; TRBD1 is a possible D gene (5 bases). The germline V and J ends were trimmed by 6 bases and 0 bases, with 22 bases remaining between them. CDR3 size: 18 residues. Germline lookup yields CDR1 SEHNR and CDR2 FQNEAQ (reference sequence). In DNA form, the CDR3 reads TGTGCCAGCAGACCAATCAGACAGCAGTCACCTAGCACAGATACGCAGTATTTT. Its translation is CASRPIRQQSPSTDTQYF.

The rearrangement links TRBV18 to TRBJ2-5, with 11 bases that match TRBD2. J gave up 4 bases and V 5 bases, and 0 bases lay outside the gene matches. The CDR3 runs 13 residues. CDR1 and CDR2 from the germline V gene are KGHSH and LQKENI. CDR3 bases: TGTGCCAGCTCAGGACTAGCGGGAGAGACCCAGTACTTC. It translates to CASSGLAGETQYF.

The V gene is TRBV30, the J gene TRBJ2-2, with D possibly matching TRBD1 (6 bases). The CDR3 runs to 15 residues. CDR1 and CDR2 (germline): GTSNPN, SVGIG (reference sequence). Trimming removed 4 bases at V and 4 bases at J, with 16 bases between. In DNA form, the CDR3 reads TGTGCCTGGAATGTACAGGGTTCGGGCACCGGGGAGCTGTTTTTT. The encoded protein is CAWNVQGSGTGELFF. Full variable domain (outside the CDR3, taken from reference TRBV30 and TRBJ2-2): SQTIHQWPATLVQPVGSPLSLECTVEGTSNPNLYWYRQAAGRGLQLLFYSVGIGQISSEVPQNLSASRPQDRQFILSSKKLLLSDSGFYLCAWNVQGSGTGELFFGEGSRLTVL.

The chain is built from TRBV6-5 and TRBJ2-7, with 7 bases lining up with TRBD2. Germline assignment: CDR1 MNHEY and CDR2 SVGAGI. Trimming removed 9 bases from V and 2 bases from J; junction bases left unmatched: 4. The CDR3 sequence is 12 residues long. In DNA form, the CDR3 reads TGTGCCAGTTGGGAGGGGCCCTACGAGCAGTACTTC. Translation gives CASWEGPYEQYF.

The chain carries TRBV4-3 and TRBJ1-3, with a weak D call TRBD1 (5 bases). The CDR3 is 15 residues long. The germline V and J ends were trimmed by 0 bases and 7 bases, with 13 bases remaining between them. In germline, CDR1 is LGHNA, CDR2 YSLEER. CDR3 amino acids: CASSQEGQGGNTIYF. The CDR3 region has the DNA TGCGCCAGCAGCCAAGAAGGGCAGGGAGGTAACACCATATATTTT.

V is TRBV7-8 and J is TRBJ1-1; 7 positions agree with TRBD1. V gave up 3 bases and J gave up 6 bases; unmatched junction bases: 4. Germline assignment: CDR1 SGHVS and CDR2 FQNEAQ. This CDR3 contains 13 residues. In DNA form, the CDR3 reads TGTGCCAGCAGCTTGGGGCAGGGGGCTGAAGCTTTCTTT. It yields the protein CASSLGQGAEAFF.

V and J are TRBV9 and TRBJ1-3; 7 bases agree with TRBD1. CDR1 is SGDLS and CDR2 is YYNGEE in the germline V gene. The CDR3 length is 14 residues. V lost 4 bases to trimming and J lost 3 bases; unmatched junction nucleotides: 4. The CDR3 loop reads CASSTTGVGNTIYF. The CDR3 DNA reads as TGTGCCAGCAGCACCACAGGGGTTGGAAACACCATATATTTT.

The chain joins TRBV5-1 to TRBJ1-2, with TRBD1 matching over 11 bases. There are 13 residues in the CDR3. From germline, CDR1 is SGHRS and CDR2 YFSETQ. The ends lost 10 bases at V and 3 bases at J; junction bases unmatched: 5. CDR3 in amino acids: CACGQGADYGYTF. In DNA form, the CDR3 reads TGCGCCTGCGGACAGGGGGCTGACTATGGCTACACCTTC.

The count of this clone is one. The chain couples TRBV24-1 to TRBJ1-2, with D maybe TRBD1 (6 bases). This CDR3 spans 15 amino acids. The germline V gene has CDR1 KGHDR and CDR2 SFDVKD. V was trimmed by 4 bases and J by 3 bases, leaving 14 bases between them. The CDR3 here is CATSDSVTGYYGYTF. The CDR3 DNA sequence: TGTGCCACCAGTGACTCCGTCACAGGGTACTATGGCTACACCTTC.

This chain's CDR3 is CASSTGPHSNQPQHF. The DNA for the CDR3 is TGTGCCAGCAGCACAGGCCCACATAGCAATCAGCCCCAGCATTTT. The V gene is TRBV21-1, the J gene TRBJ1-5; the table's TRBD1 call for D was not verified on the DNA. TRBV21-1 is a recognized pseudogene. The CDR3 is 15 residues long.

The V call is TRBV5-4, the J call TRBJ2-3, with TRBD2 matching 10 bases. The CDR3 runs 16 residues. V trimming: 1 base; J trimming: 3 bases; junction bases outside the gene matches: 5. CDR1 is SGHNT and CDR2 is YYREEE in the germline V gene (reference sequence). The CDR3 loop reads CASSLRAGGTTDTQYF. The CDR3 coding sequence is TGTGCCAGCAGCTTGCGAGCGGGAGGGACGACAGATACGCAGTATTTT.

The CDR3: CASRHTRDSAKNIQYF. Here the CDR3 DNA reads TGTGCCAGCAGACATACGCGGGATTCCGCCAAAAACATTCAGTACTTC. The genes are TRBV11-3 and TRBJ2-4; possibly TRBD2 for D (6 bases). This CDR3 region has 16 residues. V lost 6 bases and J lost 1, with 16 bases in between. Germline-derived CDR1 and CDR2 are SGHNT and YENEEA.

This clone was counted once. The gene calls are TRBV3-1 (or the pseudogene TRBV3-2) and TRBJ2-1; TRBD2 matches at 8 bases. V was clipped by 7 bases and J by 7 bases; unmatched bases: 6. This CDR3 spans 13 amino acids. Germline values: CDR1 LGHDT, CDR2 YNNKEL (reference sequence). This CDR3 is CASNSGNGNEQFF. CDR3 coding DNA: TGTGCCAGCAATAGCGGGAATGGTAATGAGCAGTTCTTC.

This clone has a handful of counts. The chain combines TRBV15 with TRBJ2-5; TRBD2 matches at 8 bases. Losses at the gene ends were 1 base for V and 2 bases for J; bases not matched to a gene: 6. The CDR3 sequence is 16 residues long. CDR1 and CDR2 from the germline V gene are LNHNV and YYDKDF (reference sequence). The CDR3 DNA reads as TGTGCCACCAGCAGAGCCAAAGGCGGGGGGCAAGAGACCCAGTACTTC. It translates to CATSRAKGGGQETQYF.

This clone occurred a few times. The chain is built from TRBV4-1 and TRBJ1-5; D uncertain. Trimming stripped 1 base from V and 4 bases from J, with 5 bases between. Germline lookup yields CDR1 MGHRA and CDR2 YSYEKL. The CDR3 covers 13 residues. This CDR3 reads CASSQAGNQPQHF. For the CDR3, the DNA is TGCGCCAGCAGCCAAGCGGGGAATCAGCCCCAGCATTTT.

The CDR3 region is CASSTRGGFNQPQHF. Written as DNA, the CDR3 is TGTGCCAGCAGCACCCGTGGAGGGTTCAATCAGCCCCAGCATTTT. The chain joins TRBV7-9 to TRBJ1-5; no reliable D call. V was clipped by 5 bases and J by 3 bases, with 14 bases between them. The CDR3 is 15 residues long. Germline CDR1 SEHNR, CDR2 FQNEAQ (reference sequence).

The chain combines TRBV12-3 or TRBV12-4 with TRBJ1-1; D is undetermined. The CDR3 has 12 residues. Trimming cost V 3 bases and J 7 bases, with 9 bases left between them. The CDR3 DNA is TGTGCCAGCAGTTTCTCCAGACTTGAAGCTTTCTTT. Amino acid sequence: CASSFSRLEAFF.

The table lists this clone with many counts. V gene TRBV5-5 combines with J gene TRBJ1-2; unclear D gene. This CDR3 is built from 15 residues. Germline V lookup: CDR1 SGHKS, CDR2 YYEKEE (reference sequence). V was pared by 0 bases and J by 5 bases, with 14 bases between. This chain's CDR3 is CASSLGQRFGYGYTF. For the CDR3, the DNA is TGTGCCAGCAGCTTGGGACAAAGGTTTGGGTATGGCTACACCTTC. Together with reference TRBV5-5 and TRBJ1-2, the CDR3 gives the full variable domain: DAGVTQSPTHLIKTRGQQVTLRCSPISGHKSVSWYQQVLGQGPQFIFQYYEKEERGRGNFPDRFSARQFPNYSSELNVNALLLGDSALYLCASSLGQRFGYGYTFGSGTRLTVV.

The rearrangement links TRBV5-4 to TRBJ1-2; 8 nucleotides agree with TRBD1. CDR1 and CDR2 (germline): SGHNT, YYREEE (reference sequence). The CDR3 spans 15 residues. The J segment lost 4 bases and the V segment lost 0 bases, leaving 5 bases of the junction unmatched. The CDR3 sequence is CASSLAGQGSYGYTF. CDR3 bases: TGTGCCAGCAGCTTGGCCGGACAGGGTTCCTATGGCTACACCTTC.

The sample holds many counts of this clone. The V gene is TRBV5-6, the J gene TRBJ1-3; D may be TRBD1 (6 bases). V shed 0 bases and J shed 2 bases, with 9 bases lying between them. CDR1 is SGHDT, CDR2 YYEEEE, per germline. The CDR3 extends over 15 amino acids. CDR3 loop: CASSLDRDPGNTIYF. The CDR3 coding sequence is TGTGCCAGCAGCTTGGACAGGGACCCTGGAAACACCATATATTTT. The complete variable domain, with remaining parts taken from reference TRBV5-6 and TRBJ1-3, reads DAGVTQSPTHLIKTRGQQVTLRCSPKSGHDTVSWYQQALGQGPQFIFQYYEEEERQRGNFPDRFSGHQFPNYSSELNVNALLLGDSALYLCASSLDRDPGNTIYFGEGSWLTVV.

CDR3 DNA sequence: TGTGCCAGCAGCCAGGGAAACACCATATATTTT. Its protein product is CASSQGNTIYF. This chain joins TRBV11-3 and TRBJ1-3, with D unclear. CDR1 and CDR2 from the germline V gene are SGHNT and YENEEA. This CDR3 has 11 amino acids. V lost 5 bases and J lost 4, with 3 bases in between.

The sample holds one count of this clone. The V gene is TRBV7-3, the J gene TRBJ2-1; 12 bases are shared with TRBD2. The CDR3 consists of 16 residues. Germline V gene lookup returns CDR1 SGHTA and CDR2 FQGTGA. Trimming at V came to 5 bases and at J to 6 bases, leaving 8 bases not matched to a gene. CDR3 amino acids: CASSPLASGRANEQFF. CDR3 nucleotides: TGTGCCAGCAGCCCCCTCGCTAGCGGGAGGGCCAATGAGCAGTTCTTC.

The chain joins TRBV10-3 to TRBJ2-7; 7 nucleotides match TRBD1. The CDR3 is made up of 14 amino acids. Germline V lookup: CDR1 ENHRY, CDR2 SYGVKD. J gave up 6 bases and V 0 bases, and 5 bases lay outside the gene matches. CDR3 in amino acids: CAISESGQAGEQYF. CDR3 bases: TGTGCCATCAGTGAGTCTGGACAGGCGGGCGAGCAGTACTTC.

V is TRBV4-3 and J is TRBJ2-7; 8 nucleotides align to TRBD2. Germline assignment: CDR1 LGHNA and CDR2 YSLEER. The CDR3 has 15 amino acids. Trimming removed 0 bases from V and 7 bases from J; junction bases left unmatched: 8. CDR3 sequence (DNA): TGCGCCAGCAGCCAAGAGATCACTAGCGGCGGGGAGCAGTACTTC. Residues: CASSQEITSGGEQYF.